Below, 18 T cell receptor beta chains from the same sample are listed, as sequenced in a study of T cell responses to AZD1222 COVID-19 vaccine. Only in-frame clones appear in the TCRdb table, and some are missing; sequencing was by immunoSEQ multiplex PCR. The data contain 150,000 or so clones, roughly 89% of them singletons. This specimen was peripheral blood, taken on day 0 of AZD1222 vaccination. The source is an adult in good health.

The chain joins TRBV9 to TRBJ2-5; D is perhaps TRBD2 (5 bases). This CDR3 is 16 amino acids long. Trimming removed 2 bases from V and 2 bases from J, with 16 bases in between. CDR1 and CDR2 from the germline V gene are SGDLS and YYNGEE. In DNA form, the CDR3 reads TGTGCCAGCAGCGTCACACCTCGGACGGGACAAGAGACCCAGTACTTC. As protein: CASSVTPRTGQETQYF.

V and J are TRBV28 and TRBJ1-2; D uncertain. With 6 bases removed from V and 4 bases from J, the gap between germline ends came to 15 bases. The CDR3 sequence is 14 residues long. From germline, CDR1 is MDHEN and CDR2 SYDVKM. The CDR3 region is CASSSDTEVYGYTF. The CDR3 DNA sequence: TGTGCCAGCAGCTCCGACACGGAGGTCTATGGCTACACCTTC.

V and J are TRBV6-5 and TRBJ1-5; D is undetermined. This CDR3 spans 13 amino acids. Germline V gives CDR1 MNHEY, CDR2 SVGAGI. V shed 6 bases and J shed 0 bases, with 6 bases lying between them. CDR3 DNA: TGTGCCAGCAGAATGGATAGCAATCAGCCCCAGCATTTT. Protein: CASRMDSNQPQHF.

The genes are TRBV27 and TRBJ1-1, with D maybe TRBD1 (5 bases). V dropped 4 bases and J dropped 1 base, with 16 bases sitting between them. Germline V lookup: CDR1 MNHEY, CDR2 SMNVEV (reference sequence). This CDR3 region has 16 residues. For the CDR3, the DNA is TGTGCCAGCAGTTCCTATAAAGGGACCGCGAACACTGAAGCTTTCTTT. This encodes CASSSYKGTANTEAFF.

The gene calls are TRBV28 and TRBJ2-7, with TRBD1 matching 11 bases. With 6 bases clipped from V and 5 bases from J, the junction kept 9 bases outside the gene matches. Per the germline V gene, CDR1 is MDHEN and CDR2 is SYDVKM. The CDR3 runs 15 residues. CDR3 sequence: CASRVGGQGAHEQYF. CDR3 coding DNA: TGTGCCAGCAGGGTCGGTGGACAGGGGGCCCACGAGCAGTACTTC.

The rearrangement links TRBV6-1 to TRBJ2-5; D unresolved. The CDR3 is 11 amino acids. Germline values: CDR1 MNHNS, CDR2 SASEGT. V lost 3 bases, J lost 5 bases, and 4 bases lay in between. The CDR3 reads CASSEAETQYF. In nucleotides, the CDR3 is TGTGCCAGCAGTGAGGCGGAGACCCAGTACTTC.

The chain uses TRBV28 and TRBJ1-5, with 9 bases that match TRBD1. The CDR3 consists of 15 residues. V shed 6 bases, J shed 1 base, and the junction held 4 bases outside the gene matches. From germline, CDR1 is MDHEN and CDR2 SYDVKM. CDR3 protein: CASSPTGGSNQPQHF. In DNA, the CDR3 is TGTGCCAGCAGCCCGACAGGGGGGAGCAATCAGCCCCAGCATTTT.

This chain uses TRBV7-9 with TRBJ1-2; D might be TRBD1 (6 bases). CDR1 and CDR2 (germline): SEHNR, FQNEAQ (reference sequence). V dropped 1 base and J dropped 5 bases, with 17 bases sitting between them. The CDR3 has 16 amino acids. The CDR3 DNA follows: TGTGCCAGCAGCTTAGGGCAGGGGAGCGTATGGTATGGCTACACCTTC. Translating gives CASSLGQGSVWYGYTF.

This chain joins TRBV19 and TRBJ1-1; D is undetermined. With 1 base removed from V and 11 bases from J, the gap between germline ends came to 8 bases. The CDR3 has 11 residues. Germline CDR1 is LNHDA and CDR2 is SQIVND (reference sequence). CDR3 protein: CASSIGPDAFF. CDR3 coding DNA: TGTGCCAGTAGTATAGGTCCAGATGCTTTCTTT.

The chain links TRBV6-5 to TRBJ2-7, with 9 bases that match TRBD1. Looked up from germline, CDR1 is MNHEY and CDR2 is SVGAGI. J was trimmed by 1 base and V by 9 bases; bases with no gene match: 7. This CDR3 region has 14 residues. CDR3 sequence (DNA): TGTGCCAGGTCACGGGACAGGGCTTCCTACGAGCAGTACTTC. It translates to CARSRDRASYEQYF.

Comment on this clone: Other nucleotide sequences from this sample produce the same CDR3. The rearrangement joins TRBV7-2 to TRBJ1-3; no reliable D call. Trimming shortened V by 1 base and J by 0 bases, and 1 base separated the two germline ends. This CDR3 is 13 amino acids long. Germline values: CDR1 SGHTA, CDR2 FQGNSA. The CDR3 protein is CASSLGSGNTIYF. Written as DNA, the CDR3 is TGTGCCAGCAGCTTAGGCTCTGGAAACACCATATATTTT.

This chain links TRBV6-5 with TRBJ1-4; D is unresolved. This CDR3 has 14 residues. Trimming removed 2 bases from V and 5 bases from J, with 9 bases in between. The V gene's germline CDR1 is MNHEY and CDR2 SVGAGI. The CDR3 sequence: CASSYDRQNEKLFF. DNA for the CDR3: TGTGCCAGCAGTTACGATAGGCAGAATGAAAAACTGTTTTTT.

The rearrangement joins TRBV5-1 to TRBJ2-3, with D possibly being TRBD2 (6 bases). CDR1 is SGHRS and CDR2 is YFSETQ in the germline V gene. The CDR3 has 18 residues. The ends were cut back, 1 base at V and 0 bases at J, with 18 bases in the middle. This CDR3 is CASSLSSGFVSSTDTQYF. The CDR3 nucleotides are TGCGCCAGCAGCTTGTCCAGCGGGTTCGTGTCTAGCACAGATACGCAGTATTTT.

This clone was detected once. This chain links TRBV27 with TRBJ1-1; 7 positions agree with TRBD1. After removal of 0 bases from V and 6 bases from J, the junction contained 4 bases not matched to a gene. The length of the CDR3 is 14 residues. Germline V gives CDR1 MNHEY, CDR2 SMNVEV (reference sequence). Here the CDR3 reads CASSLSHRGPEAFF. In DNA, the CDR3 is TGTGCCAGCAGTTTATCGCACAGGGGACCTGAAGCTTTCTTT.

J is TRBJ2-2 and V is TRBV6-5; TRBD2 aligns across 8 bases. There are 15 residues in the CDR3. J gave up 5 bases and V 0 bases, and 2 bases lay outside the gene matches. Per the germline V gene, CDR1 is MNHEY and CDR2 is SVGAGI. Written as DNA, the CDR3 is TGTGCCAGCAGTTACTCCACTAGCGGTACCGGGGAGCTGTTTTTT. Protein: CASSYSTSGTGELFF.

J is TRBJ2-6 and V is TRBV11-2; D tentatively fits TRBD1 or TRBD2 (5 bases each). V was pared by 1 base and J by 2 bases, with 12 bases between. In germline, CDR1 is SGHAT, CDR2 FQNNGV. The CDR3 is 17 amino acids. CDR3 bases: TGTGCCAGCAGCTTAGGGGGGTACTTAGCTGGGGCCAACGTCCTGACTTTC. Residues: CASSLGGYLAGANVLTF.

This clone is a singleton in its sample. This chain joins TRBV6-5 and TRBJ2-1; 10 nucleotides match TRBD2. Germline CDR1 reads MNHEY; CDR2 reads SVGAGI. The CDR3 runs 16 residues. Trimming took 4 bases from V and 7 from J; bases not matched to a gene: 10. CDR3 sequence reads: CASSWPSSGRGNEQFF. The DNA of the CDR3 is TGTGCCAGCAGTTGGCCTTCTAGCGGGAGAGGGAATGAGCAGTTCTTC.

The V and J genes are TRBV12-3 or TRBV12-4 and TRBJ1-2; TRBD1 aligns across 8 bases. The CDR3 contains 12 residues. V dropped 5 bases and J dropped 8; count of bases not matched to a gene: 4. The chain's CDR3 is CASSPDRVGYTF. The CDR3 DNA reads TGTGCCAGCAGTCCGGACAGGGTCGGCTACACCTTC.